This is a list of T cell receptor beta chains from one sample in a study of blood T cell repertoires in COVID-19. Generated by immunoSEQ multiplex PCR, the TCRdb table keeps only in-frame clones and is missing some. The table lists fewer than 650,000 clones, about 89% of them singletons. The material sequenced was peripheral blood. Every receptor here comes from a woman between 50 and 59 years old with COVID-19, enrolled during active disease. CDR3s include the opening cysteine and the closing phenylalanine or tryptophan. The order of the fields is V gene, CDR3 length, D gene, J gene, clone size, CDR3 protein, CDR3 DNA. D genes are given only for firm matches. Size values are once, few and many counts, or a class for expanded clones, and some rows have none.

v_gene: TRBV3-1/TRBV3-2
len: 15
d_gene: .
j_gene: TRBJ1-3
abundance: .
CDR3aa: CASSPIPISGNTIYF
CDR3nt: TGTGCCAGCAGCCCAATTCCCATCTCTGGAAACACCATATATTTT

v_gene: TRBV5-6
len: 16
d_gene: TRBD1
j_gene: TRBJ2-7
abundance: .
CDR3aa: CASSPTGTGVLDEQYF
CDR3nt: TGTGCCAGCAGTCCTACCGGGACAGGGGTTCTCGACGAGCAGTACTTC

v_gene: TRBV5-1
len: 14
d_gene: TRBD1
j_gene: TRBJ1-6
abundance: .
CDR3aa: CASTTGTGNSPLHF
CDR3nt: TGCGCCAGCACGACCGGGACAGGAAATTCACCCCTCCACTTT

v_gene: TRBV6-5
len: 14
d_gene: TRBD1
j_gene: TRBJ1-2
abundance: .
CDR3aa: CASRSDRVSYGYTF
CDR3nt: TGTGCCAGCAGATCGGACAGGGTCTCCTATGGCTACACCTTC

v_gene: TRBV30
len: 11
d_gene: .
j_gene: TRBJ1-2
abundance: .
CDR3aa: CAWSARVGYTF
CDR3nt: TGTGCCTGGAGCGCACGAGTTGGCTACACCTTC

v_gene: TRBV5-6
len: 14
d_gene: TRBD1
j_gene: TRBJ2-3
abundance: .
CDR3aa: CASSEGQGLDTQYF
CDR3nt: TGTGCCAGCAGCGAGGGACAGGGATTAGATACGCAGTATTTT

v_gene: TRBV14
len: 15
d_gene: .
j_gene: TRBJ1-1
abundance: .
CDR3aa: CASSLRRGAEAEAFF
CDR3nt: TGTGCCAGCAGCCTACGGCGGGGGGCAGAGGCTGAAGCTTTCTTT

v_gene: TRBV7-9
len: 16
d_gene: .
j_gene: TRBJ2-2
abundance: .
CDR3aa: CASSRRGGLGTGELFF
CDR3nt: TGTGCCAGCAGCCGTCGCGGAGGTCTCGGGACCGGGGAGCTGTTTTTT

v_gene: TRBV5-1
len: 12
d_gene: .
j_gene: TRBJ2-5
abundance: .
CDR3aa: CASRTDQETQYF
CDR3nt: TGCGCCAGCAGAACAGACCAAGAGACCCAGTACTTC

v_gene: TRBV2
len: 12
d_gene: .
j_gene: TRBJ2-5
abundance: .
CDR3aa: CASSPKTRTQYF
CDR3nt: TGTGCCAGCAGCCCAAAAACGAGGACCCAGTACTTC

v_gene: TRBV19
len: 14
d_gene: .
j_gene: TRBJ1-1
abundance: .
CDR3aa: CASKGGHLNTEAFF
CDR3nt: TGTGCCAGTAAGGGAGGACACTTGAACACTGAAGCTTTCTTT

v_gene: TRBV6-2/TRBV6-3
len: 15
d_gene: TRBD1
j_gene: TRBJ1-2
abundance: .
CDR3aa: CASSLTGTGVYGYTF
CDR3nt: TGTGCCAGCAGCTTAACCGGGACAGGGGTTTATGGCTACACCTTC

v_gene: TRBV3-1/TRBV3-2
len: 16
d_gene: .
j_gene: TRBJ1-2
abundance: .
CDR3aa: CASSQGPLTGSYGYTF
CDR3nt: TGTGCCAGCAGCCAAGGACCCCTAACGGGTAGCTATGGCTACACCTTC

v_gene: TRBV3-1/TRBV3-2
len: 16
d_gene: TRBD2
j_gene: TRBJ2-3
abundance: .
CDR3aa: CASSPRWASGAGTQYF
CDR3nt: TGTGCCAGCAGCCCCCGTTGGGCTAGCGGGGCCGGGACGCAGTATTTT

v_gene: TRBV13
len: 16
d_gene: TRBD1
j_gene: TRBJ2-7
abundance: .
CDR3aa: CASSFYDRGSTYEQYF
CDR3nt: TGTGCCAGCAGCTTCTACGACAGGGGAAGCACCTACGAGCAGTACTTC

v_gene: TRBV7-2
len: 19
d_gene: .
j_gene: TRBJ1-4
abundance: once
CDR3aa: CASRPRDDGRAGTNEKLFF
CDR3nt: TGTGCCAGCAGGCCTAGGGACGACGGGAGGGCCGGGACTAATGAAAAACTGTTTTTT

v_gene: TRBV28
len: 13
d_gene: .
j_gene: TRBJ1-1
abundance: .
CDR3aa: CASSPEGVTEAFF
CDR3nt: TGTGCCAGCAGCCCCGAGGGGGTCACTGAAGCTTTCTTT

v_gene: TRBV19
len: 14
d_gene: .
j_gene: TRBJ1-5
abundance: once
CDR3aa: CASSFDRYNQPQHF
CDR3nt: TGTGCCAGTAGTTTTGACAGGTACAATCAGCCCCAGCATTTT

v_gene: TRBV30
len: 13
d_gene: .
j_gene: TRBJ1-2
abundance: .
CDR3aa: CACPGTPNYGYTF
CDR3nt: TGTGCCTGCCCCGGGACTCCAAACTATGGCTACACCTTC

v_gene: TRBV15
len: 15
d_gene: TRBD2
j_gene: TRBJ2-7
abundance: once
CDR3aa: CATSRDSSGGREQYF
CDR3nt: TGTGCCACCAGCAGAGATAGTAGCGGGGGTCGAGAGCAGTACTTC

v_gene: TRBV30
len: 14
d_gene: TRBD1
j_gene: TRBJ2-5
abundance: few
CDR3aa: CAWRRDRGSKTQYF
CDR3nt: TGTGCCTGGAGACGGGACAGGGGGTCCAAGACCCAGTACTTC

v_gene: TRBV30
len: 16
d_gene: TRBD1
j_gene: TRBJ2-7
abundance: .
CDR3aa: CAWSLLSGTGALEQYF
CDR3nt: TGTGCCTGGAGTTTACTCTCCGGGACAGGGGCCCTCGAGCAGTACTTC

v_gene: TRBV3-1/TRBV3-2
len: 15
d_gene: .
j_gene: TRBJ2-3
abundance: .
CDR3aa: CASSQSLTQTDTQYF
CDR3nt: TGTGCCAGCAGCCAGTCTCTAACCCAAACAGATACGCAGTATTTT

v_gene: TRBV28
len: 14
d_gene: .
j_gene: TRBJ1-4
abundance: .
CDR3aa: CASSLNSGVEKLFF
CDR3nt: TGTGCCAGCAGTTTGAATTCCGGAGTAGAAAAACTGTTTTTT

v_gene: TRBV5-1
len: 14
d_gene: TRBD1
j_gene: TRBJ1-1
abundance: .
CDR3aa: CASSGRTGGTEAFF
CDR3nt: TGCGCCAGCAGCGGCCGGACAGGGGGCACTGAAGCTTTCTTT

v_gene: TRBV4-1
len: 15
d_gene: .
j_gene: TRBJ1-1
abundance: .
CDR3aa: CASSHFDRMGTEAFF
CDR3nt: TGCGCCAGCAGCCATTTCGACAGAATGGGGACTGAAGCTTTCTTT

v_gene: TRBV11-1
len: 14
d_gene: TRBD1
j_gene: TRBJ1-1
abundance: .
CDR3aa: CASSPDRGNTEAFF
CDR3nt: TGTGCCAGCAGCCCAGACAGGGGAAACACTGAAGCTTTCTTT

v_gene: TRBV2
len: 13
d_gene: .
j_gene: TRBJ1-2
abundance: .
CDR3aa: CASSFPGHYGYTF
CDR3nt: TGTGCCAGCAGCTTCCCGGGACATTATGGCTACACCTTC

v_gene: TRBV11-2
len: 16
d_gene: TRBD1
j_gene: TRBJ2-1
abundance: .
CDR3aa: CASSLTQGATYNEQFF
CDR3nt: TGTGCCAGCAGCTTGACTCAGGGGGCTACCTACAATGAGCAGTTCTTC

v_gene: TRBV27
len: 16
d_gene: .
j_gene: TRBJ1-2
abundance: .
CDR3aa: CASSSAIYGVHYGYTF
CDR3nt: TGTGCCAGCAGTTCGGCGATATACGGGGTCCACTATGGCTACACCTTC

v_gene: TRBV6-1
len: 13
d_gene: .
j_gene: TRBJ2-7
abundance: .
CDR3aa: CASSDPRQYEQYF
CDR3nt: TGTGCCAGCAGTGACCCGCGACAGTACGAGCAGTACTTC

v_gene: TRBV5-1
len: 14
d_gene: .
j_gene: TRBJ1-1
abundance: .
CDR3aa: CASSLVGGTPEAFF
CDR3nt: TGCGCCAGCAGCTTGGTGGGAGGGACGCCTGAAGCTTTCTTT

v_gene: TRBV24-1
len: 16
d_gene: TRBD1
j_gene: TRBJ2-1
abundance: .
CDR3aa: CATSGPRDRVGYEQFF
CDR3nt: TGTGCCACCAGTGGACCCCGGGACAGGGTAGGGTATGAGCAGTTCTTC

v_gene: TRBV19
len: 16
d_gene: TRBD1
j_gene: TRBJ1-3
abundance: .
CDR3aa: CASSLGQAISGNTIYF
CDR3nt: TGTGCCAGTAGTTTGGGACAGGCAATCTCTGGAAACACCATATATTTT

v_gene: TRBV10-3
len: 13
d_gene: TRBD1
j_gene: TRBJ2-7
abundance: once
CDR3aa: CATTSDDRDRGYF
CDR3nt: TGTGCCACAACTAGTGACGACCGGGACAGGGGATACTTC

v_gene: TRBV11-2
len: 15
d_gene: TRBD1
j_gene: TRBJ1-2
abundance: .
CDR3aa: CASSLETDRDYGYTF
CDR3nt: TGTGCCAGCAGCTTAGAAACAGACAGGGACTATGGCTACACCTTC

v_gene: TRBV7-2
len: 15
d_gene: TRBD1
j_gene: TRBJ1-4
abundance: .
CDR3aa: CASSGLTGTNEKLFF
CDR3nt: TGTGCCAGCAGCGGCTTGACAGGGACTAATGAAAAACTGTTTTTT

v_gene: TRBV15
len: 15
d_gene: .
j_gene: TRBJ1-2
abundance: .
CDR3aa: CATSREGRVDYGYTF
CDR3nt: TGTGCCACCAGCAGGGAGGGCAGGGTGGACTATGGCTACACCTTC

v_gene: TRBV6-5
len: 16
d_gene: .
j_gene: TRBJ1-1
abundance: .
CDR3aa: CASSYWGGRMNTEAFF
CDR3nt: TGTGCCAGCAGTTATTGGGGGGGGAGGATGAACACTGAAGCTTTCTTT

v_gene: TRBV7-3
len: 13
d_gene: .
j_gene: TRBJ1-2
abundance: .
CDR3aa: CASSPGGIEGYTF
CDR3nt: TGTGCCAGCAGCCCTGGGGGGATCGAGGGCTACACCTTC

v_gene: TRBV19
len: 15
d_gene: TRBD1
j_gene: TRBJ2-7
abundance: .
CDR3aa: CASSIAGQGIYEQYF
CDR3nt: TGTGCCAGTAGTATAGCCGGACAGGGTATCTACGAGCAGTACTTC

v_gene: TRBV7-9
len: 15
d_gene: TRBD2
j_gene: TRBJ2-7
abundance: .
CDR3aa: CASSLVGGVNYEQYF
CDR3nt: TGTGCCAGCAGCTTAGTGGGAGGGGTAAACTACGAGCAGTACTTC